One TCR beta chain is described in this entry. Authors' processing steps: Amplifying reference gene primers gave estimates of nucleated cell counts. Only in-frame clones appear in the TCRdb table, and some are missing; sequencing was by immunoSEQ multiplex PCR. For V, J and clone size, that table is used; D and trimming come from the DNA. The sample yields over 200,000 clones, approximately 79% seen once. The sample originates from a study of blood T cell repertoires in COVID-19. Looking at the study overall: Sites in the United States, Italy and Spain provided acute and convalescent COVID-19 samples. In each case, the material was cDNA or gDNA derived from T cells, B-cell-depleted T cells, or PBMCs.

The CDR3 is 14 amino acids. V dropped 2 bases and J dropped 2 bases, with 5 bases sitting between them. The germline gives CDR1 SGDLS, CDR2 YYNGEE. The sample taken for sequencing was peripheral blood. The chain combines TRBV9 with TRBJ2-6; the D gene is possibly TRBD2 (5 bases). This TCR was recovered from a human donor in a cohort sampled during active COVID-19. The CDR3 nucleotides read TGTGCCAGCAGCGTCGGGGCTGGGGCCAACGTCCTGACTTTC. Its translation: CASSVGAGANVLTF.